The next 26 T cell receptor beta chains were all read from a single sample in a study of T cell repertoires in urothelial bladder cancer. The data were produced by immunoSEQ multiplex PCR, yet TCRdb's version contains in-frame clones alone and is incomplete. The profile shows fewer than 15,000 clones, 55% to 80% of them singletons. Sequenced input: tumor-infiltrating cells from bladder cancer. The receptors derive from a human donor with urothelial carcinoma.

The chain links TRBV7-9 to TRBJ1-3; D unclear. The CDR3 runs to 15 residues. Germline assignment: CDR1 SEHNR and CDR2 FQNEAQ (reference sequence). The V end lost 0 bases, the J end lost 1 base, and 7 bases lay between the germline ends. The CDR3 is CASSLAFGSGNTIYF. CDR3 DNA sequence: TGTGCCAGCAGCTTAGCGTTCGGGTCTGGAAACACCATATATTTT.

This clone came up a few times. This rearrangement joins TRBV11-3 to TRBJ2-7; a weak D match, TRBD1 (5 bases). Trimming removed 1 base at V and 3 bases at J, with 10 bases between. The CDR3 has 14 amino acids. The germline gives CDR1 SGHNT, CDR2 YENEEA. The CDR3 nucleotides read TGTGCCAGCAGCTTAGTTAACAGGTTCTACGAGCAGTACTTC. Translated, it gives CASSLVNRFYEQYF. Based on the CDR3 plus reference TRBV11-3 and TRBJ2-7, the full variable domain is EAGVVQSPRYKIIEKKQPVAFWCNPISGHNTLYWYLQNLGQGPELLIRYENEEAVDDSQLPKDRFSAERLKGVDSTLKIQPAELGDSAVYLCASSLVNRFYEQYFGPGTRLTVT.

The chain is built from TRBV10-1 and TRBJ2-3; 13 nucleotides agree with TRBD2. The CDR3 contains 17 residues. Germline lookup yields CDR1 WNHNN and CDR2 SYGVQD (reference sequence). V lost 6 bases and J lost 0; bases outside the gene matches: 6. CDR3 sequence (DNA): TGCGCCAGCAGAAGACTAGCGGGGGGTCTTAGCACAGATACGCAGTATTTT. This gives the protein CASRRLAGGLSTDTQYF.

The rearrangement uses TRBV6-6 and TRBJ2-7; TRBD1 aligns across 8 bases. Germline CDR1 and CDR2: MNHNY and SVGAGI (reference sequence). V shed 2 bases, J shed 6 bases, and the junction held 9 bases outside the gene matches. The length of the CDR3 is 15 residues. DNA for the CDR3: TGTGCCAGCAGTTACCTCCGTGGACAGGGAGCCGAGCAGTACGTC. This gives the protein CASSYLRGQGAEQYV.

The CDR3 reads CASSGLPGGTGELFF. CDR3 sequence (DNA): TGTGCCAGCAGTGGATTGCCAGGGGGCACCGGGGAGCTGTTTTTT. The V gene is TRBV2, the J gene TRBJ2-2; 7 nucleotides agree with TRBD1. Trimming removed 4 bases from V and 4 bases from J; junction bases left unmatched: 6. From germline, CDR1 is SNHLY and CDR2 FYNNEI. This CDR3 is built from 15 residues.

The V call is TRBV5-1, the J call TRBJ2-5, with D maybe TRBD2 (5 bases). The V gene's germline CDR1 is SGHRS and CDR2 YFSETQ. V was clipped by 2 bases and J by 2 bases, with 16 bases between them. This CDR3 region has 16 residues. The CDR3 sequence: CASSFGVAALQETQYF. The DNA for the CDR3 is TGCGCCAGCAGCTTCGGGGTGGCAGCCCTGCAAGAGACCCAGTACTTC.

Written as DNA, the CDR3 is TGTGCCAGCTCACTACAGGGGTGGGATTCACCCCTCCACTTT. This encodes CASSLQGWDSPLHF. The V and J genes are TRBV18 and TRBJ1-6; the match to TRBD1 covers 7 bases. Germline V gene sequence: CDR1 KGHSH, CDR2 LQKENI. The CDR3 extends over 14 amino acids. V was clipped by 4 bases and J by 8 bases; unmatched bases: 5.

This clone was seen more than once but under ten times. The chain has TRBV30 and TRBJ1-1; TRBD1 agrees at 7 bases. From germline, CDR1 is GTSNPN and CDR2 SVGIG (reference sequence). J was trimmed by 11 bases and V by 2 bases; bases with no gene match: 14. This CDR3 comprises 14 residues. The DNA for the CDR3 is TGTGCCTGGAGTAGGATTGGCAGGGGGATGAGGGCTTTCTTT. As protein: CAWSRIGRGMRAFF. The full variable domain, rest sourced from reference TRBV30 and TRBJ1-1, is SQTIHQWPATLVQPVGSPLSLECTVEGTSNPNLYWYRQAAGRGLQLLFYSVGIGQISSEVPQNLSASRPQDRQFILSSKKLLLSDSGFYLCAWSRIGRGMRAFFGQGTRLTVV.

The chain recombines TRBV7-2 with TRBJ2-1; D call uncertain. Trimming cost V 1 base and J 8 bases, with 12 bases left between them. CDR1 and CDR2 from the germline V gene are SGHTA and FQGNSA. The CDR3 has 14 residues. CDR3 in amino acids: CASSLDPRSYEQFF. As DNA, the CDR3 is TGTGCCAGCAGCTTAGATCCCCGCAGCTATGAGCAGTTCTTC.

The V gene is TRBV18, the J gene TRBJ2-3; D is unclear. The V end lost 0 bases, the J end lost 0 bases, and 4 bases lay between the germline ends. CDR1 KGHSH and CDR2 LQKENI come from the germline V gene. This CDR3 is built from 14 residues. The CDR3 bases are TGTGCCAGCTCACCACCCCTCAGCACAGATACGCAGTATTTT. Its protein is CASSPPLSTDTQYF.

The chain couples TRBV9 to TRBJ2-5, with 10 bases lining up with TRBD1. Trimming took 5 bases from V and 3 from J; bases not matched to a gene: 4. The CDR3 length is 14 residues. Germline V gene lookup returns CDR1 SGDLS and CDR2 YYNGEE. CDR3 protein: CASRRGTGEETQYF. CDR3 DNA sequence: TGTGCCAGCAGGCGAGGGACAGGGGAAGAGACCCAGTACTTC.

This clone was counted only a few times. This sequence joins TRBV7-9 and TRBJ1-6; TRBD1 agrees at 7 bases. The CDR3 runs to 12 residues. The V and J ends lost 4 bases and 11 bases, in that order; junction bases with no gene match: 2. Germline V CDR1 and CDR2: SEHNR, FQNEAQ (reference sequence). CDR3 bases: TGTGCCAGCAGCTGGGACAGCCCACCCCTCCACTTT. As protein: CASSWDSPPLHF.

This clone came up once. The CDR3 region is CASSPQGAQGYTF. CDR3 bases: TGTGCCAGCTCACCCCAGGGGGCGCAGGGCTACACCTTC. The chain combines TRBV18 with TRBJ1-2, with 8 bases identical to TRBD1. This CDR3 is 13 amino acids long. Germline assignment: CDR1 KGHSH and CDR2 LQKENI. J lost 8 bases, V lost 3 bases, and 5 bases had no gene match. Looking up the rest from reference TRBV18 and TRBJ1-2 gives the full variable domain: NAGVMQNPRHLVRRRGQEARLRCSPMKGHSHVYWYRQLPEEGLKFMVYLQKENIIDESGMPKERFSAEFPKEGPSILRIQQVVRGDSAAYFCASSPQGAQGYTFGSGTRLTVV.

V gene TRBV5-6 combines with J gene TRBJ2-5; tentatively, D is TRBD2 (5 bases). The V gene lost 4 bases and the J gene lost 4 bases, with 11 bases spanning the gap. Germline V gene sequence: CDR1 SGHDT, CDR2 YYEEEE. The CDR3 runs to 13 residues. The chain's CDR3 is CASSPTTRETQYF. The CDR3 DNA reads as TGTGCCAGCAGCCCGACTACAAGAGAGACCCAGTACTTC.

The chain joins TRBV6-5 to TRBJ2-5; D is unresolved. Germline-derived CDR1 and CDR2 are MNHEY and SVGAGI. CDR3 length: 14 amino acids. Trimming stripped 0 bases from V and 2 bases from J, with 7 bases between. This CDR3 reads CASSYSTPQETQYF. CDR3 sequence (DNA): TGTGCCAGCAGTTACTCGACACCTCAAGAGACCCAGTACTTC.

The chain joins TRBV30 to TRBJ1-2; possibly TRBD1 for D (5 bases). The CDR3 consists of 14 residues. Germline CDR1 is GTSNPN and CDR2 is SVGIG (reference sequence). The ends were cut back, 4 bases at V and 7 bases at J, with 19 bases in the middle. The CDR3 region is CAWTREGLAPGYTF. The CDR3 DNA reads TGTGCCTGGACCAGGGAGGGCCTTGCGCCTGGCTACACCTTC.

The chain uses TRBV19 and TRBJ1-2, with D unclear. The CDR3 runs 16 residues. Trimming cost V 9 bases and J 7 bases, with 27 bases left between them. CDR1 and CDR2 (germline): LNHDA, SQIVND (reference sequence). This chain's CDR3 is CASLVYEITLNRGYTF. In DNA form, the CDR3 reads TGTGCCAGCCTAGTATATGAGATTACCCTTAATCGTGGCTACACCTTC.

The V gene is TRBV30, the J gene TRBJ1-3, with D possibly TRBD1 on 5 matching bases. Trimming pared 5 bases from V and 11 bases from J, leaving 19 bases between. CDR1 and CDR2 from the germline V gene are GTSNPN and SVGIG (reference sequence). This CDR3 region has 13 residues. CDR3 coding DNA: TGTGCCTGGCTTGGGGGGGGTCACACCGCCATATATTTT. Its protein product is CAWLGGGHTAIYF.

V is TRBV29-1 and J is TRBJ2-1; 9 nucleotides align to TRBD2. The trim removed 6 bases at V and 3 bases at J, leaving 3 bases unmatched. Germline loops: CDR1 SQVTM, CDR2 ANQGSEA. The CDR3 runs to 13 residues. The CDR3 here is CSVPAGGYNEQFF. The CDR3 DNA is TGCAGCGTCCCAGCGGGGGGCTACAATGAGCAGTTCTTC.

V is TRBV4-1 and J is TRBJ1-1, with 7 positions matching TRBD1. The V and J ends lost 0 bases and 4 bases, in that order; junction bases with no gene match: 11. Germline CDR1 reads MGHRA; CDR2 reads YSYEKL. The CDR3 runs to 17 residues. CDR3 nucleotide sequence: TGCGCCAGCAGCCAAGAAGGCATGAGGGGGCGCGGCACTGAAGCTTTCTTT. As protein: CASSQEGMRGRGTEAFF.

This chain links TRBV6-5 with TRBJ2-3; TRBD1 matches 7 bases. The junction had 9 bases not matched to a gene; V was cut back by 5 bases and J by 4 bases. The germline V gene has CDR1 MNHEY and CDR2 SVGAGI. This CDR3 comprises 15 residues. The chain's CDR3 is CASSAQGLIADTQYF. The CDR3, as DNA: TGTGCCAGCAGTGCACAGGGGTTGATTGCAGATACGCAGTATTTT.

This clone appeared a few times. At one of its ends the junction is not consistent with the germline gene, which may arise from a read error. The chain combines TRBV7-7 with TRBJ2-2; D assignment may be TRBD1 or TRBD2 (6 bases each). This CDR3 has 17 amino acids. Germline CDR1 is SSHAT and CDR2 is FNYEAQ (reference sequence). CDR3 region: CASSLRPGAPLAGELFF. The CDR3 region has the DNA TGTGCTAGCAGCCTAAGACCGGGGGCGCCGTTGGCCGGGGAGCTGTTTTTT.

CDR3 DNA sequence: TGTGCCAGCAGTCCCTACGGACAGGGGACCGTTCATGAGCAGTTCTTC. This gives the protein CASSPYGQGTVHEQFF. J is TRBJ2-1 and V is TRBV27; 9 positions match TRBD1. The V segment lost 5 bases and the J segment 8 bases; nucleotides outside the gene matches: 13. This CDR3 comprises 16 residues. CDR1 MNHEY and CDR2 SMNVEV come from the germline V gene (reference sequence).

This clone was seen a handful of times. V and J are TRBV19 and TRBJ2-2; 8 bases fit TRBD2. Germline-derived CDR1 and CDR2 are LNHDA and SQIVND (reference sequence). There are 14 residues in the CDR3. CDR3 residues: CASSEAGGLGELFF. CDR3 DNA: TGTGCTTCTTCGGAGGCGGGGGGTCTCGGGGAGCTGTTTTTT.

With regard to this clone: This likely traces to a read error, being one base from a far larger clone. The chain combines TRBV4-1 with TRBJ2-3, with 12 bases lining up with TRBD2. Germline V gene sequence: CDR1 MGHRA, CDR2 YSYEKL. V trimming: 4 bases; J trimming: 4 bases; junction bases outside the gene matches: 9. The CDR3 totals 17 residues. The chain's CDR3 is CASSRSPTSGGPDTQYF. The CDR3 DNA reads TGCGCCAGCAGCCGATCACCGACTAGCGGGGGCCCAGATACGCAGTATTTT.

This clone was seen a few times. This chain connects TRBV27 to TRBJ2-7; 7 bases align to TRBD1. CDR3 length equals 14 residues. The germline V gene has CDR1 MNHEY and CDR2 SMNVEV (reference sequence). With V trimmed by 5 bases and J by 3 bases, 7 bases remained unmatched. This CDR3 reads CASSPKWDSYEQYV. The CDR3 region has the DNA TGTGCCAGCAGTCCGAAATGGGACAGCTACGAGCAGTACGTC.